The entry below gives a single T cell receptor (beta chain) sequence along with its context. Antigen unknown. Random hexamers were used to reverse transcribe an amount of about 0.5 to 1 ug RNA. Multiplex immunoSEQ PCR targeted 54 Vbeta and 13 Jbeta TCR beta segments. TCRdb re-called the immunoSEQ multiplex PCR reads through MiXCR, storing one row per CDR3 protein. The repertoire consists of some 76,000 distinct CDR3 sequences, with roughly nine tenths occurring once and the leading ten covering about 0.47%. The data derive from a study of CD8 T cells in Susac syndrome. Whole-study findings and limits: By the study's own acknowledgment, its TCR sequencing and HLA analysis included relatively few individuals.

The V end was cut by 4 bases, the J end by 1 base, with 17 bases between. The CDR3 is 16 amino acids. Peripheral blood CD8+ and CD4+ T cells were profiled by TCR beta sequencing. Negative isolation was applied to CD8+ and CD4+ T cells, and FACS enrichment was applied to TEMRA cells. The V gene is TRBV12-3 or TRBV12-4, the J gene TRBJ2-7; weak D call: TRBD2 (6 bases). The TCR originated in a human donor with multiple sclerosis. Sample: CD8+ T cells from PBMCs. The CDR3 sequence is CASSSAAGYGSYEQYF. The CDR3 coding sequence is TGTGCCAGCAGTTCGGCGGCGGGATACGGATCCTACGAGCAGTACTTC.